This TCR beta chain was retrieved from a study of blood T cell repertoires in COVID-19. Looking at the study overall: Samples came from the United States, Italy and Spain, spanning acute and convalescent COVID-19. The analysed material was cDNA or gDNA that came from T cells, B-cell-depleted T cells, or PBMCs.

Per germline, CDR1 SGHVS and CDR2 FQNEAQ. V was pared by 5 bases and J by 6 bases, with 14 bases between. The CDR3 is 14 amino acids. Original processing notes: Reference gene primer amplification gave nucleated cell count estimates. Generated by immunoSEQ multiplex PCR, the TCRdb table keeps only in-frame clones and is missing some. V, J and clone size reflect that table, while D and trimming were determined from the DNA. The profile shows around 59,000 clones, over 70% of them singletons. Sequencing was performed on peripheral blood. The clonotype comes from a woman aged 50 to 60 with active or convalescent COVID-19. The rearrangement uses TRBV7-8 and TRBJ2-1, with D maybe TRBD2 (5 bases). CDR3 DNA: TGTGCCAGCAGCACTAGGGCCTACACCAATGAGCAGTTCTTC. Its protein is CASSTRAYTNEQFF.